This T cell receptor (beta chain) was profiled in a study of T-cell reconstitution after alpha-beta-depleted transplantation in children. Germline loops: CDR1 DFQATT, CDR2 SNEGSKA (reference sequence). The CDR3 loop spans 19 amino acids. J was trimmed by 3 bases and V by 1 base; bases with no gene match: 13. A TCRbeta library incorporating unique molecular identifiers was prepared. Using its own MiXCR run on the PCR reads, TCRdb lists one record per CDR3 protein. The sample holds 700,000 to 950,000 distinct CDR3 sequences; 16% are singletons and the top ten take around 5.3%. This clonotype has a handful of counts. As yet, its antigen is unknown. General study results and limits: About two months after transplant, alpha-beta T cells reportedly came from several hundred expanded graft clones.

This chain connects TRBV20-1 to TRBJ2-7; 15 bases are shared with TRBD2. The receptor was isolated from a male patient between 5 and 17 years old who had a stem cell transplant for acute lymphoblastic leukemia, so the T cells may come from the graft donor. Source: PBMCs, mostly from graft donor cells, taken 360 days after TCRalphabeta/CD19-depleted stem cell transplant. CDR3 protein: CSARVPRTSGRAPYYEQYF. As DNA, the CDR3 is TGCAGTGCTAGAGTGCCCCGGACTAGCGGGAGGGCCCCCTACTACGAGCAGTACTTC.